A selection of T cell receptor beta chains follows, all from one sample in a study of tumor-infiltrating lymphocytes in primary liver carcinoma. Each CDR3 protein gets one entry after TCRdb re-called the multiplex PCR reads with MiXCR. The data show fewer than 350,000 distinct CDR3 sequences, over 55% seen once. Sequencing input: peripheral blood. The origin of the receptors is a man in his forties with primary liver carcinoma and hepatitis B virus infection. The CDR3 runs from the conserved cysteine through the conserved F or W.

CDR3	V	J
CVSSLASGITYTQYF	TRBV11-1	TRBJ2-3
CAITISPGGSDTQYF	TRBV12-3/TRBV12-4	TRBJ2-3
CASSLLAENYNEQFF	TRBV6-5	TRBJ2-1
CASSLGAGLAGANEQFF	TRBV5-1	TRBJ2-1
CAWCPIGVFGTDTQYF	TRBV30	TRBJ2-3
CASSQDRNTRELFF	TRBV4-3	TRBJ2-2
CASSGTSGYNEQFF	TRBV6-1	TRBJ2-1
CASSLGVAGGHNEQFF	TRBV5-6	TRBJ2-1
CANSLGGASTDTQYF	TRBV11-2	TRBJ2-3
CAISETGGNQPQHF	TRBV10-3	TRBJ1-5
CASSQEHDANEQFF	TRBV4-1	TRBJ2-1
CASSLLSGVKAGDEQFF	TRBV12-3/TRBV12-4	TRBJ2-1
CASCSTGGATGELFF	TRBV7-9	TRBJ2-2
CASSYIGAETHYF	TRBV6-5	TRBJ2-5
CATTETTGNYGYTF	TRBV5-1	TRBJ1-2
CSASRTEAFF	TRBV29-1	TRBJ1-1
CASSGTGGAHYEQYF	TRBV5-6	TRBJ2-7
CSVERTGIGTEAFF	TRBV29-1	TRBJ1-1
CSARSPVSSGSPKTQYF	TRBV20-1	TRBJ2-3
CAISEGTVNEKLFF	TRBV10-3	TRBJ1-4
CSVPGAGGEQYF	TRBV29-1	TRBJ2-7
CASSPTGSSSSGANVPTF	TRBV6-2/TRBV6-3	TRBJ2-6